These 16 T cell receptor beta chains originate from one sample sequenced in a study of blood T cell repertoires in COVID-19 (TCRdb year 2020). The library was produced with the immunoSEQ multiplex PCR assay. This is the immuneACCESS table as TCRdb keeps it, with only in-frame sequences that have V and J called. A part of the clones is gone; compared with another copy, unresolved V genes explain less than half, and the rest is unexplained. The sample profile shows more than 300,000 clones; roughly 83% of them were found once. Of the sample, around 1.5% falls within the top ten clones. Material for sequencing was peripheral blood. Receptors were obtained from a woman in her forties or fifties with acute or convalescent COVID-19.

The chain has TRBV4-2 and TRBJ2-7, with 12 positions matching TRBD1. J gave up 0 bases and V 2 bases, and 5 bases lay outside the gene matches. Germline V gene lookup returns CDR1 LGHNA and CDR2 YNFKEQ. CDR3 size: 17 residues. CDR3 loop: CASSQLQGQGASYEQYF. CDR3 DNA: TGTGCCAGCAGCCAACTCCAGGGACAGGGGGCCTCCTACGAGCAGTACTTC.

This clone was seen once. This chain connects TRBV13 to TRBJ2-4; the D gene is possibly TRBD2 (6 bases). Germline assignment: CDR1 PRHDT and CDR2 FYEKMQ (reference sequence). The CDR3 extends over 11 amino acids. The ends were cut back, 5 bases at V and 10 bases at J, with 9 bases in the middle. The CDR3 DNA sequence: TGTGCCAGCAGCCAACGGGGGATTCAGTACTTC. The encoded protein is CASSQRGIQYF.

The V and J genes are TRBV28 and TRBJ1-4, with D maybe TRBD1 (6 bases). The V end was cut by 7 bases, the J end by 6 bases, with 15 bases between. Germline CDR1 reads MDHEN; CDR2 reads SYDVKM. The CDR3 sequence is 14 residues long. In DNA form, the CDR3 reads TGTGCCAGCAATTTGTCAGGGGCTGATGAAAAACTGTTTTTT. This translates into CASNLSGADEKLFF.

The chain combines TRBV7-6 with TRBJ2-2; 8 bases map to TRBD2. The CDR3 sequence is 18 residues long. The V gene's germline CDR1 is SGHVS and CDR2 FNYEAQ. V trimming: 1 base; J trimming: 0 bases; junction bases outside the gene matches: 7. The CDR3 region is CASSLGIGLATNTGELFF. The DNA of the CDR3 is TGTGCCAGCAGCTTAGGTATCGGACTAGCCACGAACACCGGGGAGCTGTTTTTT. The variable domain in full, with the rest retrieved from reference TRBV7-6 and TRBJ2-2, is GAGVSQSPRYKVTKRGQDVALRCDPISGHVSLYWYRQALGQGPEFLTYFNYEAQQDKSGLPNDRFSAERPEGSISTLTIQRTEQRDSAMYRCASSLGIGLATNTGELFFGEGSRLTVL.

The gene calls are TRBV7-2 and TRBJ1-5, with a weak D call TRBD1 (6 bases). The CDR3 totals 15 residues. CDR1 is SGHTA and CDR2 is FQGNSA in the germline V gene. The V end was cut by 2 bases, the J end by 4 bases, with 12 bases between. The CDR3, as DNA: TGTGCCAGCAGCTTATTTGCAGGGGATAATCAGCCCCAGCATTTT. Protein: CASSLFAGDNQPQHF.

This clone was recorded only once. V usage is TRBV28 and J usage is TRBJ2-7; 7 bases agree with TRBD2. V lost 3 bases, J lost 3 bases, and 5 bases stayed unmatched. Germline CDR1 reads MDHEN; CDR2 reads SYDVKM. This CDR3 is built from 14 residues. This chain's CDR3 is CASSLGRAGYEQYF. The CDR3 DNA sequence: TGTGCCAGCAGTTTGGGGAGGGCGGGCTACGAGCAGTACTTC.

The chain links TRBV4-3 to TRBJ2-7; D remains ambiguous. Germline CDR1 and CDR2: LGHNA and YSLEER. This CDR3 is built from 18 residues. V was cut by 0 bases and J by 1 base, with 19 bases left in between. The CDR3 DNA reads TGCGCCAGCAGCCAAGATAGCTGGTTGGCAGACCTATCCTACGAGCAGTACTTC. Translation gives CASSQDSWLADLSYEQYF.

The chain recombines TRBV27 with TRBJ2-5; 9 nucleotides align to TRBD1. CDR3 length equals 16 residues. Germline V gene data show CDR1 as MNHEY and CDR2 as SMNVEV (reference sequence). The V gene end was trimmed by 4 bases and the J gene end by 5 bases; junction bases not matched to a gene: 11. CDR3 nucleotide sequence: TGTGCCAGCAGTTCCGAAACAGGGGGCAGGCGGGAGACCCAGTACTTC. It codes for CASSSETGGRRETQYF.

This sequence joins TRBV11-3 and TRBJ2-2, with D perhaps matching TRBD1 (5 bases). This CDR3 region has 14 residues. CDR1 and CDR2 from the germline V gene are SGHNT and YENEEA. V lost 4 bases and J lost 6, with 12 bases in between. In nucleotides, the CDR3 is TGTGCCAGCAGCTCCACTCAGGGTGCCGGGGAGCTGTTTTTT. It specifies CASSSTQGAGELFF.

V usage is TRBV6-1 and J usage is TRBJ2-3, with 13 nucleotides matching TRBD2. The CDR3 loop spans 15 amino acids. CDR1 MNHNS and CDR2 SASEGT come from the germline V gene. V lost 6 bases to trimming and J lost 2 bases; unmatched junction nucleotides: 2. The DNA for the CDR3 is TGTGCCAGCAGCGGACTAGCGGGGGTCACAGATACGCAGTATTTT. Encoded protein: CASSGLAGVTDTQYF.

The rearrangement uses TRBV5-1 and TRBJ2-2; 13 bases align to TRBD2. Trimming at V came to 9 bases and at J to 5 bases, leaving 7 bases not matched to a gene. Germline V gene sequence: CDR1 SGHRS, CDR2 YFSETQ. This CDR3 has 15 amino acids. For the CDR3, the DNA is TGCGCCACCGGACTAGCGGGAGTAGCGACCGGGGAGCTGTTTTTT. Translation: CATGLAGVATGELFF.

The rearrangement links TRBV10-3 to TRBJ2-3; 7 nucleotides line up with TRBD1. Germline values: CDR1 ENHRY, CDR2 SYGVKD. This CDR3 region has 14 residues. V was pared by 2 bases and J by 1 base, with 0 bases of the junction left unmatched. Here the CDR3 reads CAISEGQGTDTQYF. CDR3 nucleotides: TGTGCCATCAGTGAGGGACAGGGCACAGATACGCAGTATTTT.

This clone was detected a few times. This sequence joins TRBV27 and TRBJ2-7; TRBD2 agrees at 7 bases. Per germline, CDR1 MNHEY and CDR2 SMNVEV (reference sequence). V lost 5 bases to trimming and J lost 3 bases; unmatched junction nucleotides: 7. CDR3 length: 14 residues. The CDR3, as DNA: TGTGCCAGCAGTACAACCCGGACTAGCTACGAGCAGTACTTC. Protein sequence: CASSTTRTSYEQYF.

V is TRBV2 and J is TRBJ1-5; D unclear. CDR1 and CDR2 from the germline V gene are SNHLY and FYNNEI. The CDR3 runs 15 residues. Trimming took 3 bases from V and 6 from J, leaving 15 bases between them. CDR3 sequence reads: CASSDSTRGAQPQHF. The CDR3 coding sequence is TGTGCCAGCAGTGATAGCACCCGCGGAGCTCAGCCCCAGCATTTT.

This clone was seen only once. The rearrangement joins TRBV6-5 to TRBJ2-7; the D gene is possibly TRBD2 (6 bases). CDR3 length equals 16 residues. With 0 bases removed from V and 1 base from J, the gap between germline ends came to 13 bases. The V gene's germline CDR1 is MNHEY and CDR2 SVGAGI. The CDR3 nucleotides are TGTGCCAGCAGTTACTCCGGGTCAGGAGGGTCCTACGAGCAGTACTTC. As protein: CASSYSGSGGSYEQYF.

The V gene is TRBV23-1, the J gene TRBJ2-7; TRBD1 matches at 9 bases. TRBV23-1 is an open reading frame, and its role is uncertain. With V trimmed by 7 bases and J by 1 base, 17 bases remained unmatched. The CDR3 is 18 amino acids. The CDR3 loop is CASTSPGTGKLKSYEQYF. The CDR3 coding sequence is TGCGCCAGCACAAGTCCCGGGACAGGGAAACTAAAATCCTACGAGCAGTACTTC.